This T cell receptor (beta chain) comes out of a study of prognosis after radiotherapy for stage I lung cancer. Study summary: Distant metastases showed up in four patients after radiotherapy, at a median of approximately 7 months, while roughly 16 showed no significant progression.

The V end lost 0 bases, the J end lost 6 bases, and 16 bases lay between the germline ends. The length of the CDR3 is 15 residues. Germline assignment: CDR1 DFQATT and CDR2 SNEGSKA (reference sequence). Amplification of TCR beta CDR3 from genomic DNA used two-round multiplex PCR. It was primers specific to each TRBV and TRBJ gene that first-round PCR used. Each CDR3 protein is one row after TCRdb ran MiXCR on the multiplex PCR reads. The table lists approximately 30,000 distinct CDR3 sequences, 30% to 40% of them singletons, with 9% to 13% in the top ten. This clonotype was seen at least ten times. The origin of this receptor is a donor older than 45 with non-small cell lung cancer. This specimen was PBMCs, taken before or after stereotactic body radiation therapy (not recorded which). The rearrangement uses TRBV20-1 and TRBJ2-3; D tentatively fits TRBD1 or TRBD2 (5 bases each). The CDR3 protein is CSAREWDPVSDTQYF. CDR3 DNA: TGCAGTGCTAGAGAATGGGACCCCGTATCGGATACGCAGTATTTT.